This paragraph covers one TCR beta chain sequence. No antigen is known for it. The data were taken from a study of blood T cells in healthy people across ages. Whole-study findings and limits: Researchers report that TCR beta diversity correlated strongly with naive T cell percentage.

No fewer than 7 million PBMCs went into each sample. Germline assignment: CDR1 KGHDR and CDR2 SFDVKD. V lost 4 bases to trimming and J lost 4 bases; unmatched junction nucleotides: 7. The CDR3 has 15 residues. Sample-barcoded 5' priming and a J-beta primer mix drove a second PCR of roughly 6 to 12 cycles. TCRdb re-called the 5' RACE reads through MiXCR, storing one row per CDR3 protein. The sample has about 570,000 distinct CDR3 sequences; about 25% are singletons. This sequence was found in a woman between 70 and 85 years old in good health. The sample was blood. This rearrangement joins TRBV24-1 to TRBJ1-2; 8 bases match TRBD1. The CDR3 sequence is CATSEPTGEGYGYTF. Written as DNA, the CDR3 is TGTGCCACCAGTGAACCGACAGGGGAAGGCTATGGCTACACCTTC.